This TCR beta chain was documented in a study of CD8+CD57+ T cells in acquired aplastic anemia. Study-level points and caveats: The number of CD8+ CDR3 sequences shared by patients and controls was approximately 28.

Patients sequenced had flow cytometry evidence of CD8+CD57+ cell expansion. The V and J ends lost 6 bases and 6 bases, in that order; junction bases with no gene match: 9. Per the germline V gene, CDR1 is WSHSY and CDR2 is SAAADI. This CDR3 comprises 14 residues. A word on this clonotype: Its antigen is still unknown.

The TCR beta profiling, which covered VDJ combination and CDR3 sequence, was carried out using genomic DNA as the template. TCRdb re-derived calls from the reads in MiXCR, one entry per CDR3 protein. Of roughly 180,000 distinct CDR3 sequences in the sample, 48% were seen once. The sequenced sample was sorted CD4+, CD8+, or CD8+CD57+ T cells (not recorded which) from PBMCs. The receptor comes from a human donor with aplastic anemia. This rearrangement joins TRBV10-2 to TRBJ2-3; 7 bases align to TRBD2. In DNA, the CDR3 is TGCGCCAGCAGCGAGGAGTCGCGGGGGGATACGCAGTATTTT. Its protein product is CASSEESRGDTQYF.